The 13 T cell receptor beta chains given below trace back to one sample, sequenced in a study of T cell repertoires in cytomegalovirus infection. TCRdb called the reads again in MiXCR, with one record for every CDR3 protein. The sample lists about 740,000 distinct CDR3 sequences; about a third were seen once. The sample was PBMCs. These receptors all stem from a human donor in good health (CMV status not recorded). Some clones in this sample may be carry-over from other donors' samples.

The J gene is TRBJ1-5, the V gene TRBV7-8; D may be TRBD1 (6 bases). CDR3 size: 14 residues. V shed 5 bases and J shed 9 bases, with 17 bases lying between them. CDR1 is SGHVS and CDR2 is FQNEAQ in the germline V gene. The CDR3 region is CASSPLTGTRPQHF. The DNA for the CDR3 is TGTGCCAGCAGCCCCTTAACAGGGACCCGGCCCCAGCATTTT.

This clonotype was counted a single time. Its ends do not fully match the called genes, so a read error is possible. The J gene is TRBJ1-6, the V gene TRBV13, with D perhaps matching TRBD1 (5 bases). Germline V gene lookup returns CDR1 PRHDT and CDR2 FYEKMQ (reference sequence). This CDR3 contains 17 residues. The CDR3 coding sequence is TGTGCCAGCAGTCCTCGCGGGGGAGGAGCCTATAATTCACCCCTCAACTTT. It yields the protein CASSPRGGGAYNSPLNF.

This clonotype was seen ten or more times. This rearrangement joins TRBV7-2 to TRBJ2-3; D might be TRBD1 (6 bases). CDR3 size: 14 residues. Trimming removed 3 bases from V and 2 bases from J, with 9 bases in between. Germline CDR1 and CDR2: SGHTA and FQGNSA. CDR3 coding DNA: TGTGCCAGCAGCTTGACAGGTCCCACAGATACGCAGTATTTT. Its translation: CASSLTGPTDTQYF.

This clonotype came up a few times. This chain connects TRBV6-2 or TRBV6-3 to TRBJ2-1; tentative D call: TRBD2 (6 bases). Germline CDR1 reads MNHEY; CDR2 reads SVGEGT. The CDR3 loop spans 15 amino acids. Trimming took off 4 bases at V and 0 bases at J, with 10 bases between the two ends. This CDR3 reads CASSLGLTSYNEQFF. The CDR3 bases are TGTGCCAGCAGTTTGGGACTCACCTCCTACAATGAGCAGTTCTTC.

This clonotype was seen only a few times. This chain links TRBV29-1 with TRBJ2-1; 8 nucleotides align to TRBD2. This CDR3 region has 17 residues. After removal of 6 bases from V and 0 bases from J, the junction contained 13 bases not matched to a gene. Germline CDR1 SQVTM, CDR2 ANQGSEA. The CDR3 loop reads CSVPMGAGGYSYNEQFF. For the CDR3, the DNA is TGCAGCGTCCCTATGGGGGCGGGGGGATACTCCTACAATGAGCAGTTCTTC.

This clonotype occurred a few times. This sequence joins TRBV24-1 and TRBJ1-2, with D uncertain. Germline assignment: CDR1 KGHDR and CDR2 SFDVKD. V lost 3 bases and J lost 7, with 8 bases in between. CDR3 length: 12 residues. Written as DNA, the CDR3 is TGTGCCACCAGTGATCCTGCTATTGGCTACACCTTC. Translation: CATSDPAIGYTF.

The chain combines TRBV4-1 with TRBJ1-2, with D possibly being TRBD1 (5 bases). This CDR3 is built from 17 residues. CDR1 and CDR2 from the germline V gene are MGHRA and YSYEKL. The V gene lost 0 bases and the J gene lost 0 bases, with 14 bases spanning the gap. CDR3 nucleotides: TGCGCCAGCAGCCAAGAATACGGGACTCCAGCTAACTATGGCTACACCTTC. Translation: CASSQEYGTPANYGYTF.

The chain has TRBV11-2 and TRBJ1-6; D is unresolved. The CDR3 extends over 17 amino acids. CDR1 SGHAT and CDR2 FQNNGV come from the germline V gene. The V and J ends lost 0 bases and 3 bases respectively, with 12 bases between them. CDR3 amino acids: CASSLENRPFYNSPLHF. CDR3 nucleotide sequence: TGTGCCAGCAGCTTAGAGAATAGGCCTTTCTATAATTCACCCCTCCACTTT.

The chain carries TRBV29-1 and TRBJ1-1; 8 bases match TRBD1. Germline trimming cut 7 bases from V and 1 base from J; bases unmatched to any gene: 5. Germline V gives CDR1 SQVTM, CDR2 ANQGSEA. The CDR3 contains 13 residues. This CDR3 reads CSARTGKNTEAFF. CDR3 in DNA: TGCAGCGCTCGGACAGGGAAGAACACTGAAGCTTTCTTT.

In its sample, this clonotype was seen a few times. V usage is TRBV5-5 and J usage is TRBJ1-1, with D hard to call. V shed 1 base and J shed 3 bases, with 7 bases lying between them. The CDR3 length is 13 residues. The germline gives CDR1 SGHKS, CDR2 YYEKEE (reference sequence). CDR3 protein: CASSLMEYTEAFF. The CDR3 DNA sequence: TGTGCCAGCAGCTTGATGGAGTACACTGAAGCTTTCTTT.

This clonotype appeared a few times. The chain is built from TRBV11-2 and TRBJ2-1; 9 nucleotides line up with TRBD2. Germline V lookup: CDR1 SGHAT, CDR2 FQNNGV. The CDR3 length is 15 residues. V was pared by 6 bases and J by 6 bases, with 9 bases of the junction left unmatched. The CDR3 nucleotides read TGTGCCAGCAGGGCTCTAGCGGGAAACGCCAATGAGCAGTTCTTC. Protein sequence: CASRALAGNANEQFF.

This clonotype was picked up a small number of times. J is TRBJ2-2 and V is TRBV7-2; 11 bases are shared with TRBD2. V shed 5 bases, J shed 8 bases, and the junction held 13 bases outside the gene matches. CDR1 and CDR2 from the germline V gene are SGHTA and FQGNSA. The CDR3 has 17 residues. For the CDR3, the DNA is TGTGCCAGCAGCGTCGCCGGGACTAGCGGTGGACCGGGGGAGCTGTTTTTT. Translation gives CASSVAGTSGGPGELFF.

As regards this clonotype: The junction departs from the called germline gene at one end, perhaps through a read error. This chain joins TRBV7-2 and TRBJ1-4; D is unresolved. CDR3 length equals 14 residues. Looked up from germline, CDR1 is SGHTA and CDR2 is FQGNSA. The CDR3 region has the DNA TGTGCCAGCAGATTAGCGGGCCTGGGCGAAAAAATGTTTTTT. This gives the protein CASRLAGLGEKMFF.